This T cell receptor beta chain originates from a study of cytomegalovirus exposure and HLA in healthy donors. General observations from the study: CMV serostatus stood as the only immune exposure information on hand. In an earlier analysis, productive rearrangement rates for most beta V segments clustered near 87% or 30%. Clonal expansion, a later analysis showed, was greater in HLA-associated TCR beta chains than in equally common others.

As regards this clone: The target antigen is unknown.

Each donor was nominally healthy when sampled (though unrecorded immune exposures were likely). Primers for the PCR totalled 60 Vbeta and 13 Jbeta. Measured with immunoSEQ multiplex PCR; TCRdb has only the in-frame clones, and not every one. The record lists approximately 180,000 clones, of which the ten most abundant hold almost 6.5%. The source of this sequence is a man aged 25-45 years in good health and CMV-seronegative. The sequencing sample was made of PBMCs.

The CDR3 region has the DNA TGCGCCAGCAGTCCGGCTAGCGGGTCCTACGAGCAGTACTTC. This codes for CASSPASGSYEQYF. The genes are TRBV5-1 and TRBJ2-7; TRBD2 aligns across 8 bases. Germline CDR1 is SGHRS and CDR2 is YFSETQ. CDR3 length: 14 amino acids. With 5 bases clipped from V and 1 base from J, the junction kept 5 bases outside the gene matches.